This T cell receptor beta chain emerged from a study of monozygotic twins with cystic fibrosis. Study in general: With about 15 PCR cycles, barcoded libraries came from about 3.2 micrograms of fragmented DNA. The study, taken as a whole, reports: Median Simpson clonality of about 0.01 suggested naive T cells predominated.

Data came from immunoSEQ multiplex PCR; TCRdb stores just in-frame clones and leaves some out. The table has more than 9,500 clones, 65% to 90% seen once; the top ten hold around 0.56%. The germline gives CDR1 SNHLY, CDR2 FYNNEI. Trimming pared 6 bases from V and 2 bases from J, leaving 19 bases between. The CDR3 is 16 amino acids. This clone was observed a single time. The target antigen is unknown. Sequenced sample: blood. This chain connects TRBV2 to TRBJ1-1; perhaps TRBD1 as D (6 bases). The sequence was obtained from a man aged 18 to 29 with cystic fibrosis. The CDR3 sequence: CASSLSGRGSNTEAFF. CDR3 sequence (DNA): TGTGCCAGCAGCTTATCGGGAAGGGGGTCTAACACTGAAGCTTTCTTT.